These T cell receptor beta chains were read from a single sample in a study of T-cell reconstitution after alpha-beta-depleted transplantation in children. TCRdb itself ran the PCR reads through MiXCR, one entry per CDR3 protein. The table shows some 300,000 distinct CDR3 sequences, with nearly 8% occurring only once. This specimen consisted of peripheral blood, obtained 360 days after TCRalphabeta/CD19-depleted stem cell transplant. The receptor source for this set is a female patient aged 2-10 years who had a stem cell transplant for Fanconi anemia, so the T cells may come from the graft donor. CDR3s include the opening cysteine and the closing phenylalanine or tryptophan. The D gene is left open where the match is weak. Rows give clone size only sometimes, using once, few, many, or a class for an expanded clone.

D: NA
size: many
J: TRBJ1-1
V: TRBV2
CDR3: CASSENRYTEAFF
DNA: TGTGCCAGCAGTGAAAATAGGTACACTGAAGCTTTCTTT

D: NA
size: many
J: TRBJ2-2
V: TRBV7-8
CDR3: CASSLRPGPNTGELFF
DNA: TGTGCCAGCAGCTTACGTCCGGGGCCGAACACCGGGGAGCTGTTTTTT

D: NA
size: NA
J: TRBJ2-5
V: TRBV21-1
CDR3: CASSTSIRDRGYQETQYF
DNA: TGTGCCAGCAGCACCAGCATCCGGGACAGGGGATACCAAGAGACCCAGTACTTC

D: NA
size: few
J: TRBJ1-5
V: TRBV20-1
CDR3: CSAKGWSDNNQPQHF
DNA: TGCAGTGCTAAGGGGTGGTCAGACAACAATCAGCCCCAGCATTTT

D: NA
size: few
J: TRBJ1-6
V: TRBV6-5
CDR3: CASSYRQGINSPLHF
DNA: TGTGCCAGCAGTTACAGGCAGGGGATTAATTCACCCCTCCACTTT

D: NA
size: NA
J: TRBJ1-5
V: TRBV6-1
CDR3: CASTKGGSGNQPQHF
DNA: TGTGCCAGCACTAAGGGGGGGAGTGGGAATCAGCCCCAGCATTTT

D: TRBD2
size: NA
J: TRBJ2-7
V: TRBV9
CDR3: CASSVAGGSGHEQYF
DNA: TGTGCCAGCAGCGTAGCTGGCGGGAGTGGCCACGAGCAGTACTTC

D: NA
size: many
J: TRBJ1-6
V: TRBV12-3/TRBV12-4
CDR3: CASSLVGWGRPYSPLHF
DNA: TGTGCCAGCAGTTTAGTCGGGTGGGGCAGGCCCTATTCACCCCTCCACTTT

D: NA
size: NA
J: TRBJ1-5
V: TRBV10-3
CDR3: CAISESSGGNQPQHF
DNA: TGTGCCATCAGTGAGTCATCCGGGGGGAATCAGCCCCAGCATTTT

D: NA
size: NA
J: TRBJ2-5
V: TRBV6-5
CDR3: CASNNGIIGAETQYF
DNA: TGTGCCAGCAACAACGGCATCATTGGGGCAGAGACCCAGTACTTC

D: TRBD2
size: many
J: TRBJ2-3
V: TRBV20-1
CDR3: CSASPSGGTDTQYF
DNA: TGCAGTGCTAGTCCTAGCGGGGGCACAGATACGCAGTATTTT

D: TRBD1
size: many
J: TRBJ1-2
V: TRBV27
CDR3: CASAGQGYGYTF
DNA: TGTGCCAGCGCCGGACAGGGCTATGGCTACACCTTC

D: NA
size: many
J: TRBJ2-5
V: TRBV6-5
CDR3: CASSYSPAQETQYF
DNA: TGTGCCAGCAGTTACTCCCCGGCCCAAGAGACCCAGTACTTC

D: TRBD2
size: many
J: TRBJ2-5
V: TRBV6-1
CDR3: CASNRRLAGVRETQYF
DNA: TGTGCCAGCAATCGCCGACTAGCGGGGGTTAGAGAGACCCAGTACTTC